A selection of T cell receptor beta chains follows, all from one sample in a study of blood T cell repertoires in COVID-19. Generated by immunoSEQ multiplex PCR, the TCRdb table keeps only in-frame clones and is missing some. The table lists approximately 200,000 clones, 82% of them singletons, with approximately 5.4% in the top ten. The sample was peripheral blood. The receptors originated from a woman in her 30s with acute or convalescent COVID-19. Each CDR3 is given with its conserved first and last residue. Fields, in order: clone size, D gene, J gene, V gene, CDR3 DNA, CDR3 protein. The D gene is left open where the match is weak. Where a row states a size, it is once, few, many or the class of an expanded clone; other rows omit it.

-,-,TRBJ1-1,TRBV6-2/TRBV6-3,TGTGCCAGCAGCATCTCCATCAGGGCCCCGAACACTGAAGCTTTCTTT,CASSISIRAPNTEAFF
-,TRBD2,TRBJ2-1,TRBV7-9,TGTGCCAGCAGCGGCCTAGCGGGGAGCTACAATGAGCAGTTCTTC,CASSGLAGSYNEQFF
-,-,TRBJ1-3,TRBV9,TGTGCCAGCAGCGTAAACGGGGACTCTGGAAACACCATATATTTT,CASSVNGDSGNTIYF
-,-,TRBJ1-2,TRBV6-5,TGTGCCAGCAGTTACTCGCGGGTGTCCAACTATGGCTACACCTTC,CASSYSRVSNYGYTF
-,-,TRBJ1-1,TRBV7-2,TGTGCCAGCAGCTTAGACAGGACGAACACTGAAGCTTTCTTT,CASSLDRTNTEAFF
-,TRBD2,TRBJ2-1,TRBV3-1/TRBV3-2,TGTGCCAGCAGCCAAGATTCGGGCGGGGGACTGGGTGAGCAGTTCTTC,CASSQDSGGGLGEQFF
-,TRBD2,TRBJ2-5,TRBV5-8,TGTGCCAGCAGCACAGGACTAGCGGGGCAAAACCACCAAGAGACCCAGTACTTC,CASSTGLAGQNHQETQYF
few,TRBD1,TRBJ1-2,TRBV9,TGTGCCAGCAGCGAACGACAGGGGAATGGCTACACCTTC,CASSERQGNGYTF
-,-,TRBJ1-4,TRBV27,TGTGCCAGCAGTCGAGGAGAAAAACTGTTTTTT,CASSRGEKLFF
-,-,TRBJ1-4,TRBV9,TGTGCCAGCAGCCTCCGGGCGGGACTTAATGAAAAACTGTTTTTT,CASSLRAGLNEKLFF
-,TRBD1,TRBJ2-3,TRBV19,TGTGCCAGTAGTACCCCACAGGGGGCGAAGTATTTT,CASSTPQGAKYF
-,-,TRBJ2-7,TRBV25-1,TGTGCCAGCAGTGAAACGACAGAAAAATACGAGCAGTACTTC,CASSETTEKYEQYF
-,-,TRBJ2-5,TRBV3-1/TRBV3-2,TGTGCCAGCAGCCAAGGGACATATCAAGAGACCCAGTACTTC,CASSQGTYQETQYF
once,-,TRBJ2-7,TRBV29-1,TGCAGCGCCAACACTCCGGCGGGAATTACCTACGAGCAGTACTTC,CSANTPAGITYEQYF
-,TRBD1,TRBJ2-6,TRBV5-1,TGCGCCAGCAGCTCAGGGGGCTCCGGGGCCAACGTCCTGACTTTC,CASSSGGSGANVLTF
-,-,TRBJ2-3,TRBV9,TGTGCCAGCAGCGTAGGAGGACAGCTCGTAGATACGCAGTATTTT,CASSVGGQLVDTQYF
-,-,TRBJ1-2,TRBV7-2,TGTGCCAGCAGCTTAGGAGGGTTCGGCTATGGCTACACCTTC,CASSLGGFGYGYTF